A single sample gave rise to the 21 T cell receptor beta chains below, sequenced in a study of CXCR3-negative and CXCR3-positive naive CD8 T cells. TRB cDNA was prepared as libraries by UMI-labeled 5' RACE. TCRdb reanalyzed the 5' RACE reads and collapses them to one entry per CDR3 protein, without DNA. The listing contains 41,000 or so distinct CDR3 sequences. Sequences were obtained from naive CXCR3- CD8+ T cells from blood. The sample's subset: CD45RO-CCR7+CD27+CD95- naive CD8+ T cells lacking CXCR3 (TNR3-). Source of these receptors: a human donor in good health. Some clones in this sample may be carry-over from other donors' samples.

The chain has TRBV12-3 or TRBV12-4 and TRBJ2-7; the TCRdb call, TRBD2, lacks DNA for checking. This CDR3 comprises 14 residues. CDR3 residues: CASSPHPKGLEQYF.

The genes are TRBV3-1 and TRBJ1-5; the TCRdb call, TRBD1, lacks DNA for checking. The length of the CDR3 is 13 residues. Germline values: CDR1 LGHDT, CDR2 YNNKEL (reference sequence). This CDR3 reads CASSRQEGKPQHF.

The chain couples TRBV27 to TRBJ1-1. Germline V gene data show CDR1 as MNHEY and CDR2 as SMNVEV (reference sequence). CDR3 length: 14 amino acids. The CDR3 sequence: CASSLDDVGTEAFF.

This sequence joins TRBV14 and TRBJ2-3; no DNA is available, so the TRBD2 call from TCRdb remains unchecked. The CDR3 runs to 16 residues. The germline gives CDR1 SGHDN, CDR2 FVKESK. The CDR3 spells CASSRLLARGTDTQYF.

CDR3 in amino acids: CASRDDGAYNEQFF. The rearrangement joins TRBV25-1 to TRBJ2-1. Per germline, CDR1 MGHDK and CDR2 SYGVNS. CDR3 length: 14 residues. Supplemented by reference TRBV25-1 and TRBJ2-1, the full variable domain reads EADIYQTPRYLVIGTGKKITLECSQTMGHDKMYWYQQDPGMELHLIHYSYGVNSTEKGDLSSESTVSRIRTEHFPLTLESARPSHTSQYLCASRDDGAYNEQFFGPGTRLTVL.

The V call is TRBV5-1, the J call TRBJ2-3; TCRdb's D gene call, TRBD1, goes unchecked for lack of DNA. There are 16 residues in the CDR3. Germline-derived CDR1 and CDR2 are SGHRS and YFSETQ. CDR3 in amino acids: CASSLGPDRGTDTQYF.

This chain connects TRBV20-1 to TRBJ2-7; TCRdb indicates TRBD2, and absent DNA this call remains unverified. The CDR3 spans 15 residues. CDR1 is DFQATT and CDR2 is SNEGSKA in the germline V gene (reference sequence). The CDR3: CSAEGQAIPSYEQYF.

V and J are TRBV29-1 and TRBJ2-7; TCRdb gives TRBD1 as the D gene, but with no DNA this cannot be confirmed. Germline values: CDR1 SQVTM, CDR2 ANQGSEA. This CDR3 comprises 14 residues. This CDR3 reads CSVAAGTGAYEQYF.

The chain employs TRBV7-8 and TRBJ1-5. The CDR3 is 15 amino acids. In germline, CDR1 is SGHVS, CDR2 FQNEAQ. The CDR3 sequence is CASSSQDSSNQPQHF.

V is TRBV4-3 and J is TRBJ2-3; the TCRdb D gene call, TRBD2, has no DNA to confirm it. The CDR3 covers 15 residues. Germline assignment: CDR1 LGHNA and CDR2 YSLEER. The CDR3 loop reads CASRPSGLSTDTQYF.

The V call is TRBV7-2, the J call TRBJ2-5. Germline V gene lookup returns CDR1 SGHTA and CDR2 FQGNSA. The CDR3 totals 15 residues. CDR3 in amino acids: CASSLLVRSRETQYF. Combining the CDR3 with reference TRBV7-2 and TRBJ2-5 gives the whole variable domain GAGVSQSPSNKVTEKGKDVELRCDPISGHTALYWYRQSLGQGLEFLIYFQGNSAPDKSGLPSDRFSAERTGGSVSTLTIQRTQQEDSAVYLCASSLLVRSRETQYFGPGTRLLVL.

This chain connects TRBV15 to TRBJ1-6; the D call from TCRdb, TRBD1, cannot be confirmed without DNA. The CDR3 consists of 15 residues. Germline V lookup: CDR1 LNHNV, CDR2 YYDKDF (reference sequence). The CDR3 sequence: CATKAPRDYNSPLHF.

The V gene is TRBV9, the J gene TRBJ1-2; the D gene TCRdb calls, TRBD1, cannot be checked with no DNA. The CDR3 is 16 residues long. Germline assignment: CDR1 SGDLS and CDR2 YYNGEE. CDR3 residues: CASGGFGAPRGYGYTF.

V and J are TRBV27 and TRBJ2-1. Germline CDR1 reads MNHEY; CDR2 reads SMNVEV (reference sequence). The CDR3 sequence is 15 residues long. Here the CDR3 reads CASRTDGKALNEQFF.

The J gene is TRBJ2-1, the V gene TRBV6-5; TCRdb's D call of TRBD2 is untestable without DNA. Germline-derived CDR1 and CDR2 are MNHEY and SVGAGI. This CDR3 contains 17 residues. The CDR3 loop is CASSYSMGILADNEQFF.

The chain employs TRBV5-1 and TRBJ2-7; with no DNA, the TCRdb D assignment of TRBD1 cannot be verified. Germline lookup yields CDR1 SGHRS and CDR2 YFSETQ. The CDR3 runs 14 residues. This chain's CDR3 is CASSSGTGEIEQYF.

The CDR3 loop reads CATSTSAGGGDTQYF. V usage is TRBV15 and J usage is TRBJ2-3; TCRdb names TRBD1, which stays unverified in the absence of DNA. This CDR3 is built from 15 residues. Per the germline V gene, CDR1 is LNHNV and CDR2 is YYDKDF (reference sequence).

V usage is TRBV18 and J usage is TRBJ2-1; TCRdb selects TRBD1, and the lack of DNA leaves this call unchecked. Looked up from germline, CDR1 is KGHSH and CDR2 is LQKENI. The CDR3 totals 15 residues. The CDR3 sequence is CASSPTAKSYNEQFF.

V gene TRBV7-2 combines with J gene TRBJ2-3; TCRdb reports TRBD1, a call that lacks DNA to check it against. This CDR3 contains 17 residues. Germline V lookup: CDR1 SGHTA, CDR2 FQGNSA. The CDR3 loop is CASSSPLGGAEADTQYF. The full variable domain, completed using reference TRBV7-2 and TRBJ2-3, is GAGVSQSPSNKVTEKGKDVELRCDPISGHTALYWYRQSLGQGLEFLIYFQGNSAPDKSGLPSDRFSAERTGGSVSTLTIQRTQQEDSAVYLCASSSPLGGAEADTQYFGPGTRLTVL.

The chain has TRBV9 and TRBJ1-6; TCRdb indicates TRBD1, and absent DNA this call remains unverified. Germline V gene sequence: CDR1 SGDLS, CDR2 YYNGEE. The CDR3 is 17 amino acids. The CDR3 reads CASSLRDVSSYNSPLHF.

The chain carries TRBV6-2 or TRBV6-3 and TRBJ2-3; absent DNA, TCRdb's TRBD2 call cannot be checked. The CDR3 contains 15 residues. Germline CDR1 and CDR2: MNHEY and SVGEGT. This chain's CDR3 is CASSLLAAGTDTQYF.